Presented here are 26 T cell receptor beta chains from one specimen sequenced in a study of cytomegalovirus exposure and HLA in healthy donors. Both 60 Vbeta primers and 13 Jbeta primers went into the PCR. Assay: immunoSEQ multiplex PCR; the TCRdb copy retains only in-frame clones and omits some. Altogether approximately 150,000 clones are present, around 80% being singletons, with the ten largest covering under 2.5%. The sample taken for sequencing was PBMCs. These receptors were taken from a man aged 40-49 years in good health and CMV-seronegative.

The gene calls are TRBV30 and TRBJ1-1; tentatively, D is TRBD1 (6 bases). Trimming took 1 base from V and 4 from J, leaving 10 bases between them. The germline CDR1 and CDR2 sequences are GTSNPN and SVGIG (reference sequence). The CDR3 loop spans 13 amino acids. For the CDR3, the DNA is TGTGCCTGGAGTGGGACAGCAACCACTGAAGCTTTCTTT. Encoded protein: CAWSGTATTEAFF.

Here the CDR3 reads CASSQETSGRYNEQFF. In nucleotides, the CDR3 is TGTGCCAGCAGCCAAGAGACTAGCGGAAGATACAATGAGCAGTTCTTC. The rearrangement uses TRBV4-2 and TRBJ2-1; 9 nucleotides agree with TRBD2. Per germline, CDR1 LGHNA and CDR2 YNFKEQ. The CDR3 runs to 16 residues. Trimming took 0 bases from V and 4 from J; bases not matched to a gene: 4.

The J gene is TRBJ2-5, the V gene TRBV6-5, with a possible D match to TRBD2 (5 bases). The CDR3 runs 13 residues. Trimming left V 7 bases short and J 4 bases short, with 13 bases between. Germline V gene sequence: CDR1 MNHEY, CDR2 SVGAGI. CDR3 bases: TGTGCCAGCATTCCCGTGGGGAGAGAGACCCAGTACTTC. Its translation: CASIPVGRETQYF.

A note on this clone: Germline is not matched at one junction end, which may reflect a read error. The chain couples TRBV7-9 to TRBJ2-2; possible D gene TRBD2, 5 bases. This CDR3 is built from 17 residues. The germline gives CDR1 SEHNR, CDR2 FQNEAQ (reference sequence). The CDR3: CSSSLASTAANTGELFF. As DNA, the CDR3 is TGTTCCAGCAGCTTAGCGTCCACAGCCGCGAACACCGGGGAGCTGTTTTTT.

This chain joins TRBV19 and TRBJ2-2, with 15 nucleotides matching TRBD2. From germline, CDR1 is LNHDA and CDR2 SQIVND (reference sequence). After removal of 5 bases from V and 4 bases from J, the junction contained 5 bases not matched to a gene. This CDR3 is built from 17 residues. Written as DNA, the CDR3 is TGTGCCAGTAGTCCTGGACTAGCGGGAGGGCCCACCGGGGAGCTGTTTTTT. Translation gives CASSPGLAGGPTGELFF.

The genes are TRBV18 and TRBJ2-5; TRBD1 might be the D (5 bases). There are 16 residues in the CDR3. CDR1 is KGHSH and CDR2 is LQKENI in the germline V gene. V dropped 0 bases and J dropped 5 bases, with 16 bases sitting between them. In DNA form, the CDR3 reads TGTGCCAGCTCACCACCGGTAGGGGATTTCGGGGAGACCCAGTACTTC. This sequence encodes CASSPPVGDFGETQYF.

This clone was picked up one time. The J gene is TRBJ2-1, the V gene TRBV10-3, with TRBD2 matching over 8 bases. V shed 5 bases and J 7 bases; nucleotides not matched to a gene: 7. The CDR3 is 14 amino acids. The V gene's germline CDR1 is ENHRY and CDR2 SYGVKD. The CDR3 nucleotides read TGTGCCATCAGTCCAGCGGGAGAGGGTAATGAGCAGTTCTTC. Translating gives CAISPAGEGNEQFF.

Remarks on this clone: The junction shows a germline mismatch at one end, possibly a read error. This chain connects TRBV18 to TRBJ2-6, with TRBD1 matching over 9 bases. The CDR3 consists of 19 residues. In germline, CDR1 is KGHSH, CDR2 LQKENI. CDR3 nucleotide sequence: TGTGCCAGCTCTCCTCTCCTGACAGGGGGGGGATCTGGGGCCAACGGCCTGACTTTC. The encoded protein is CASSPLLTGGGSGANGLTF.

As regards this clone: At one end the junction does not follow the germline gene, possibly because of a read error. The chain combines TRBV28 with TRBJ2-5; the D gene is possibly TRBD2 (5 bases). The germline gives CDR1 MDHEN, CDR2 SYDVKM. The length of the CDR3 is 14 residues. CDR3 protein: CASRLSGFQETQYF. The CDR3 DNA is TGTGCCAGCAGGTTATCGGGGTTCCAAGAGACCCAGTACTTC.

The V call is TRBV5-6, the J call TRBJ1-3, with a tentative D call TRBD1 (5 bases). The CDR3 is 15 residues long. Germline-derived CDR1 and CDR2 are SGHDT and YYEEEE. V dropped 2 bases and J dropped 1 base, with 10 bases sitting between them. The CDR3 sequence is CASSLRGGSGNTIYF. In nucleotides, the CDR3 is TGTGCCAGCAGCTTAAGGGGTGGATCTGGAAACACCATATATTTT.

The chain is built from TRBV10-3 and TRBJ2-2, with D possibly being TRBD2 (6 bases). Trimming left V 6 bases short and J 7 bases short, with 12 bases between. This CDR3 has 13 amino acids. Looked up from germline, CDR1 is ENHRY and CDR2 is SYGVKD. CDR3 nucleotide sequence: TGTGCCATCAGCTTGGAGGGCATCGGGGAGCTGTTTTTT. This encodes CAISLEGIGELFF.

CDR3 protein: CASSVESGRGDEQYF. In DNA, the CDR3 is TGTGCCAGCAGCGTAGAGAGCGGGAGGGGGGACGAGCAGTACTTC. V and J are TRBV9 and TRBJ2-7; 10 nucleotides agree with TRBD2. CDR3 size: 15 residues. Germline CDR1 is SGDLS and CDR2 is YYNGEE. J lost 5 bases, V lost 0 bases, and 5 bases had no gene match.

The rearrangement joins TRBV6-5 to TRBJ1-3, with D unresolved. Germline V gives CDR1 MNHEY, CDR2 SVGAGI. CDR3 length: 11 amino acids. V lost 6 bases and J lost 6, with 6 bases in between. Here the CDR3 reads CASRRENTIYF. In DNA form, the CDR3 reads TGTGCCAGCAGGAGGGAAAACACCATATATTTT.

Turning to this clone: Compared with germline, one end of the junction differs, possibly owing to a read error. This chain links TRBV7-7 with TRBJ2-1, with TRBD2 matching 8 bases. The CDR3 length is 14 residues. Germline V lookup: CDR1 SSHAT, CDR2 FNYEAQ (reference sequence). The DNA for the CDR3 is TGTGCTAGCAGCTTAAGCGGGAGTTACAATGAGCAGTTCTTC. It translates to CASSLSGSYNEQFF.

The J gene is TRBJ2-2, the V gene TRBV5-1, with TRBD1 matching over 8 bases. V trimming: 4 bases; J trimming: 0 bases; junction bases outside the gene matches: 2. Germline V lookup: CDR1 SGHRS, CDR2 YFSETQ. The length of the CDR3 is 15 residues. CDR3 in DNA: TGCGCCAGCAGCCCAGGGGGCGCGAACACCGGGGAGCTGTTTTTT. Its translation is CASSPGGANTGELFF.

The J gene is TRBJ2-7, the V gene TRBV9, with D possibly being TRBD1 (5 bases). V dropped 3 bases and J dropped 0 bases, with 16 bases sitting between them. The CDR3 covers 16 residues. Looked up from germline, CDR1 is SGDLS and CDR2 is YYNGEE. In DNA form, the CDR3 reads TGTGCCAGCAGCGCCGCAAGGGGCGGCAGCTCCTACGAGCAGTACTTC. It encodes CASSAARGGSSYEQYF.

The rearrangement links TRBV6-1 to TRBJ2-3; D remains ambiguous. The germline CDR1 and CDR2 sequences are MNHNS and SASEGT. The CDR3 loop spans 13 amino acids. The V gene lost 4 bases and the J gene lost 9 bases, with 14 bases spanning the gap. The CDR3 is CASSGDAPGTQYF. CDR3 bases: TGTGCCAGCAGTGGAGACGCCCCAGGCACGCAGTATTTT.

V gene TRBV6-1 combines with J gene TRBJ1-1; D gene unclear. The CDR3 has 12 amino acids. V lost 7 bases and J lost 1, with 7 bases in between. The germline CDR1 and CDR2 sequences are MNHNS and SASEGT. The CDR3 bases are TGTGCCAGCAATTTCGGGAACACTGAAGCTTTCTTT. Protein: CASNFGNTEAFF.

In the case of this clone: One end of the junction is discordant with germline, which a read error may explain. The V call is TRBV5-5, the J call TRBJ2-6; possible D gene TRBD1, 5 bases. This CDR3 region has 17 residues. Germline loops: CDR1 SGHKS, CDR2 YYEKEE (reference sequence). CDR3 residues: CASSTSTGNSGANGLTF. CDR3 coding DNA: TGTGCCAGCAGCACATCGACGGGTAACTCTGGGGCCAACGGCCTGACTTTC. The full variable domain, rest sourced from reference TRBV5-5 and TRBJ2-6, is DAGVTQSPTHLIKTRGQQVTLRCSPISGHKSVSWYQQVLGQGPQFIFQYYEKEERGRGNFPDRFSARQFPNYSSELNVNALLLGDSALYLCASSTSTGNSGANGLTFGAGSRLTVL.

For the CDR3, the DNA is TGTGCCAGCAGTTCTCCCGGACTAGCGGCCTACGAGCAGTACTTC. This encodes CASSSPGLAAYEQYF. The chain recombines TRBV28 with TRBJ2-7; 10 bases line up with TRBD2. Germline V gene data show CDR1 as MDHEN and CDR2 as SYDVKM. This CDR3 spans 15 amino acids. V shed 4 bases and J 2 bases; nucleotides not matched to a gene: 5.

This chain joins TRBV5-1 and TRBJ2-7, with 11 bases lining up with TRBD1. The germline V gene encodes CDR1 SGHRS and CDR2 YFSETQ. This CDR3 has 14 residues. Trimming removed 3 bases from V and 3 bases from J; junction bases left unmatched: 2. The CDR3 DNA follows: TGCGCCAGCAGCTGGGGACAGGGGGTCTACGAGCAGTACTTC. Its translation is CASSWGQGVYEQYF. Using reference TRBV5-1 and TRBJ2-7 for the parts outside the CDR3, the full variable domain is KAGVTQTPRYLIKTRGQQVTLSCSPISGHRSVSWYQQTPGQGLQFLFEYFSETQRNKGNFPGRFSGRQFSNSRSEMNVSTLELGDSALYLCASSWGQGVYEQYFGPGTRLTVT.

This clone was seen only a few times. The genes are TRBV18 and TRBJ2-3; 11 nucleotides match TRBD2. Germline CDR1 and CDR2: KGHSH and LQKENI. The junction had 5 bases not matched to a gene; V was cut back by 4 bases and J by 2 bases. This CDR3 has 16 amino acids. CDR3 residues: CASSHLSGRDTDTQYF. CDR3 in DNA: TGTGCCAGCTCACACCTTAGCGGGAGGGACACAGATACGCAGTATTTT.

This clone was seen only a few times. This chain connects TRBV10-3 to TRBJ1-3; D perhaps matches TRBD1 (5 bases). The length of the CDR3 is 15 residues. From germline, CDR1 is ENHRY and CDR2 SYGVKD. Trimming pared 0 bases from V and 0 bases from J, leaving 6 bases between. CDR3 amino acids: CAISESTGSGNTIYF. As DNA, the CDR3 is TGTGCCATCAGTGAGTCAACAGGCTCTGGAAACACCATATATTTT.

The chain employs TRBV9 and TRBJ2-3; 16 nucleotides align to TRBD2. The germline V gene encodes CDR1 SGDLS and CDR2 YYNGEE. This CDR3 region has 16 residues. Losses at the gene ends were 0 bases for V and 6 bases for J; bases not matched to a gene: 1. The DNA of the CDR3 is TGTGCCAGCAGCGTAGCGGGACTAGCGGGGGGGGATACGCAGTATTTT. This translates into CASSVAGLAGGDTQYF.

V gene TRBV25-1 combines with J gene TRBJ1-2; D uncertain. V lost 4 bases, J lost 0 bases, and 15 bases lay in between. The CDR3 is 16 residues long. CDR1 and CDR2 (germline): MGHDK, SYGVNS. This CDR3 is CASSGPRGSSNYGYTF. CDR3 in DNA: TGTGCCAGCAGTGGCCCCAGAGGTTCCTCTAACTATGGCTACACCTTC.

The rearrangement links TRBV6-6 to TRBJ2-7; 7 nucleotides line up with TRBD1. J was trimmed by 2 bases and V by 5 bases; bases with no gene match: 6. The CDR3 is 14 residues long. The germline gives CDR1 MNHNY, CDR2 SVGAGI (reference sequence). CDR3: CASSNRGSTYEQYF. The CDR3, as DNA: TGTGCCAGCAGTAACAGGGGTTCCACCTACGAGCAGTACTTC.